The following is a T cell receptor beta chain sequence with its context. Its antigen remains undetermined. Within one base of it there is no much larger clone, and no base qualities were kept. The time point label, as the study defines it: baseline before first vaccination. Vaccinee samples came from UK trials COV001 and COV002, including a single-blind randomized controlled phase 2/3 trial of AZD1222 (ChAdOx1 nCoV-19) in healthy adults. Trial participant PBMC samples were collected at day 0 and day 28 after the second dose for TCRbeta chain sequencing. V gives up 0 bases and J gives up 1 base, and the segment between their germline ends measures 9 bases. The CDR3 contains 15 residues, cysteine and phenylalanine counted. Only CDR3 DNA remains: 45 bases, in frame from the first base. CDR1 and CDR2, per the germline V gene (reference sequence), are LGHDT and YNNKEL. The CDR3 regions of human TCRbeta chains were subjected to immunosequencing. Per the authors' processing: Repertoire TCRs were checked for matches against a reference library of SARS-CoV-2-specific TCRs that had been generated using the MIRA antigen-specificity platform. Breadth was defined as the fraction of unique TCRs that were SARS-CoV-2-associated. Depth was defined as the fraction of total T cells that were SARS-CoV-2-associated. Using the MIRA data, every spike-specific TCR was mapped to the spike region that the TCR reacted to and assigned to either a CD4 or a CD8 class. Log10-transformed breadth and depth values were compared by one-way ANOVA with Sidak's multiple comparisons tests. The source is immuneACCESS, and TCRdb retained only in-frame sequences with V and J called. Part of the clones is not carried over; for the studies checked, unresolved V genes explain less than half of this, and the remainder is unexplained. The V and J calls and clone size come from that table; D and trimming were worked out from the DNA. Within this sample are some 150,000 clones, with about 92% of them counted one time only. Over 0.7% of the sample is taken by the ten largest.

This specimen comes from a study of T cell responses to AZD1222 COVID-19 vaccine (dated by TCRdb to the early 2020s). For the study in its entirety: Because spike-specific TCR depth and breadth did not differ between the two schedules, AZD1222 recipients who got a second dose at roughly 4 weeks were pooled with those who got a second dose at roughly 12 weeks. TCR sequencing covered 233 trial participants: 207 given two doses of AZD1222 and approximately 25 given two doses of MenACWY control vaccine. Trial participants were enrolled by age into subgroups of 18-55, 56-69 and 70-plus years, and about 150, 27 and 61 TCR-sequenced participants, respectively, were included in these subgroups. The paper as a whole reports these results and caveats: A significant rise in spike-specific TCR breadth and depth was observed after two AZD1222 doses relative to day 0 and relative to MenACWY recipients. Reportedly, almost half of the unique spike-specific TCRs recognized epitopes lying outside the regions that are mutated in the B.1.351 and B.1.1.7 variants. CD4 TCRs associated with the vaccine covered the entire spike protein, and the dominant responses were in regions 160-218 and 743-854. Because no samples from the day 14 peak response were available, repertoires could be characterized only after the peak T cell response. The 56-69-year group was small, and its depth increase did not reach significance, likely because of low power. Participants were mostly white British, with more females than males. The authors suggested clonal diversity may have been underestimated. Conclusions about previously exposed vaccinees are limited because only 5 or 6 AZD1222 recipients were SARS-CoV-2 seropositive at baseline.

The sample in question was peripheral blood, obtained on day 0 of AZD1222 vaccination. In this chain, TRBV3-1 (or the pseudogene TRBV3-2) is recombined with TRBJ2-5; the D gene remains uncertain. This clonotype originated in an adult in good health. The CDR3 in this case is CASSQDRAVQETQYF. Read as DNA, the sequence is TGTGCCAGCAGCCAAGATCGGGCAGTCCAAGAGACCCAGTACTTC.